This T cell receptor (beta chain) was identified in a study of T cells in Graves' hyperthyroidism and ophthalmopathy. Background on the study: Peripheral blood specimens were obtained at initial diagnosis, prior to any treatment.

Researchers took RNA transcripts and amplified the TCR beta CDR3 regions from them. Using the HTBI primer set, a first-round RT-PCR was run on the TCR CDR3. TCRdb redid the calling of the multiplex PCR reads with MiXCR, one entry per CDR3 protein. Here the sample spans 500,000 to 750,000 distinct CDR3 sequences, over 12% being singletons. This clonotype was recorded a few times. Its antigen is as yet unknown. Notes on the study in general: In blood, most of the thyroid clonotypes expanded above 0.001 were also present.

The source is a woman under 30 with Graves' ophthalmopathy. Sequencing used blood.

CDR3: CASSLRPLIGMNTEAFF. The DNA of the CDR3 is TGTGCCAGCAGTTTAAGACCCCTAATAGGAATGAACACTGAAGCTTTCTTT. The chain couples TRBV27 to TRBJ1-1; D is unresolved. In germline, CDR1 is MNHEY, CDR2 SMNVEV (reference sequence). Trimming left V 2 bases short and J 0 bases short, with 16 bases between. The CDR3 covers 17 residues.